One and the same sample provided the 11 T cell receptor beta chains below, sequenced in a study of T cells in Graves' hyperthyroidism and ophthalmopathy. Amplified regions were TCR beta CDR3 sequences from RNA transcripts. With the HTBI primer set, the TCR CDR3 went through a first round of RT-PCR. One entry per CDR3 protein results from TCRdb running MiXCR on the multiplex PCR reads. Here the sample spans about 720,000 distinct CDR3 sequences, 18% being singletons. The sample was blood. These receptors came from a woman aged 45-59 years with Graves' hyperthyroidism that later progressed to Graves' ophthalmopathy.

The rearrangement joins TRBV27 to TRBJ1-4; D unclear. Trimming took 2 bases from V and 8 from J, leaving 9 bases between them. CDR1 and CDR2 (germline): MNHEY, SMNVEV (reference sequence). The CDR3 sequence is 13 residues long. This chain's CDR3 is CASSLKGWEKLFF. The DNA of the CDR3 is TGTGCCAGCAGTTTAAAGGGTTGGGAAAAACTGTTTTTT. The variable domain in full, completed from reference TRBV27 and TRBJ1-4, reads EAQVTQNPRYLITVTGKKLTVTCSQNMNHEYMSWYRQDPGLGLRQIYYSMNVEVTDKGDVPEGYKVSRKEKRNFPLILESPSPNQTSLYFCASSLKGWEKLFFGSGTQLSVL.

This clonotype was seen ten or more times. V gene TRBV7-2 combines with J gene TRBJ2-5, with D unresolved. The V end lost 2 bases, the J end lost 2 bases, and 6 bases lay between the germline ends. The CDR3 covers 13 residues. Germline CDR1 reads SGHTA; CDR2 reads FQGNSA. This CDR3 is CASSLIGQETQYF. DNA for the CDR3: TGTGCCAGCAGCTTAATCGGACAAGAGACCCAGTACTTC.

The CDR3 protein is CASSSGQIQHF. The CDR3 DNA sequence: TGTGCCAGCAGTTCCGGACAGATCCAGCATTTT. The rearrangement joins TRBV6-5 to TRBJ1-5; D is possibly TRBD1 (6 bases). CDR3 length equals 11 residues. Germline V gene lookup returns CDR1 MNHEY and CDR2 SVGAGI. Trimming stripped 4 bases from V and 12 bases from J, with 10 bases between.

This clonotype occurred a few times. This chain connects TRBV19 to TRBJ2-5; no reliable D call. V lost 3 bases to trimming and J lost 0 bases, with 14 bases between them. Germline CDR1 is LNHDA and CDR2 is SQIVND (reference sequence). The CDR3 is 16 amino acids. CDR3 bases: TGTGCCAGTAGTATGACCTGGGCCATGTACCAAGAGACCCAGTACTTC. Translation gives CASSMTWAMYQETQYF. The full variable domain, completed using reference TRBV19 and TRBJ2-5, is DGGITQSPKYLFRKEGQNVTLSCEQNLNHDAMYWYRQDPGQGLRLIYYSQIVNDFQKGDIAEGYSVSREKKESFPLTVTSAQKNPTAFYLCASSMTWAMYQETQYFGPGTRLLVL.

This clonotype was recorded at least ten times. This rearrangement joins TRBV11-2 to TRBJ2-7, with a weak D call TRBD2 (6 bases). V dropped 5 bases and J dropped 7 bases, with 15 bases sitting between them. From germline, CDR1 is SGHAT and CDR2 FQNNGV. The CDR3 runs to 13 residues. CDR3 region: CASSPMGGSEQYF. The CDR3 bases are TGTGCCAGCAGCCCGATGGGGGGATCGGAGCAGTACTTC. Complete variable domain (other parts from reference TRBV11-2 and TRBJ2-7): EAGVAQSPRYKIIEKRQSVAFWCNPISGHATLYWYQQILGQGPKLLIQFQNNGVVDDSQLPKDRFSAERLKGVDSTLKIQPAKLEDSAVYLCASSPMGGSEQYFGPGTRLTVT.

This clonotype came up a few times. V is TRBV5-1 and J is TRBJ1-2, with a possible D match to TRBD1 (5 bases). V lost 4 bases and J lost 5, with 15 bases in between. The CDR3 is 14 residues long. Germline V gene lookup returns CDR1 SGHRS and CDR2 YFSETQ. CDR3 loop: CASSQTQGGYGYTF. CDR3 nucleotides: TGCGCCAGCAGCCAAACGCAGGGTGGATATGGCTACACCTTC.

This clonotype has a count of ten or more. The chain employs TRBV6-1 and TRBJ2-1; TRBD2 matches 14 bases. The CDR3 is 15 amino acids. The junction had 3 bases not matched to a gene; V was cut back by 6 bases and J by 5 bases. Germline values: CDR1 MNHNS, CDR2 SASEGT. CDR3 DNA sequence: TGTGCCAGCAGACCGACTAGCGGGGGGGACAATGAGCAGTTCTTC. Amino acids: CASRPTSGGDNEQFF.

This clonotype was detected ten times or more. CDR3 DNA: TGCAGTGCATCCGCCGGGGGAGCGTCCTACGAGCAGTACTTC. Protein product: CSASAGGASYEQYF. The chain has TRBV20-1 and TRBJ2-7; possibly TRBD2 for D (6 bases). The CDR3 extends over 14 amino acids. Germline CDR1 DFQATT, CDR2 SNEGSKA (reference sequence). Trimming took off 6 bases at V and 1 base at J, with 16 bases between the two ends.

This chain joins TRBV6-2 or TRBV6-3 and TRBJ1-1, with D possibly TRBD1 on 6 matching bases. Germline V gives CDR1 MNHEY, CDR2 SVGEGT. The CDR3 is 17 residues long. V was cut by 2 bases and J by 0 bases, with 16 bases left in between. The CDR3 loop reads CASSYPRGGGMNTEAFF. The DNA for the CDR3 is TGTGCCAGCAGTTACCCTAGGGGGGGCGGGATGAACACTGAAGCTTTCTTT.

A remark on this clonotype: A much larger clone differs from this one at a single base, so this may be a read error. This chain connects TRBV9 to TRBJ2-6; 13 bases agree with TRBD2. Looked up from germline, CDR1 is SGDLS and CDR2 is YYNGEE. There are 20 residues in the CDR3. CDR3 sequence: CASSDRLAGGPRSGASVLTF. CDR3 DNA: TGTGCCAGCAGCGACAGACTAGCGGGGGGACCGAGATCTGGGGCCAGCGTCCTGACTTTC.

This clonotype was seen more than once but under ten times. V is TRBV5-1 and J is TRBJ2-6, with D possibly TRBD1 on 5 matching bases. This CDR3 has 16 residues. Germline lookup yields CDR1 SGHRS and CDR2 YFSETQ. V lost 3 bases, J lost 0 bases, and 10 bases lay in between. CDR3 in DNA: TGCGCCAGCAGCTCGGACACTAACTCTGGGGCCAACGTCCTGACTTTC. Its translation: CASSSDTNSGANVLTF.